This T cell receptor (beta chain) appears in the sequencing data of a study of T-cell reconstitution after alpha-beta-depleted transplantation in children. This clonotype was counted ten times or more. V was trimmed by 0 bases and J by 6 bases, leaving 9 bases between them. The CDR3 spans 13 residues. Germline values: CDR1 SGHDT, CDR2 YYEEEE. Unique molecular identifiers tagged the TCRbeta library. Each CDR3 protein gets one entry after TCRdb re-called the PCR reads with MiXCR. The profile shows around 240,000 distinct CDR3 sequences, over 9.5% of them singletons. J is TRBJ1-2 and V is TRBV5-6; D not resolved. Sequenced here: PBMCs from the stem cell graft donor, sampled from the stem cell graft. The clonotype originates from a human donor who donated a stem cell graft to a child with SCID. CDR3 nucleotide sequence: TGTGCCAGCAGCTTGGCCGGGTCGGATGGCTACACCTTC. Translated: CASSLAGSDGYTF.